Shown below are 32 T cell receptor beta chains from a single sample sequenced in a study of control samples from healthy donors and cancer patients. Here immunoSEQ multiplex PCR was the method, and the copy in TCRdb shows in-frame clones only, minus some. Among around 53,000 clones listed, around 90% were seen once. The sequenced material came from PBMCs. The receptors here all came from a man in his sixties with head and neck cancer.

The V gene is TRBV5-1, the J gene TRBJ2-3, with TRBD1 matching over 7 bases. CDR1 and CDR2 from the germline V gene are SGHRS and YFSETQ. This CDR3 spans 16 amino acids. After removal of 4 bases from V and 4 bases from J, the junction contained 12 bases not matched to a gene. The CDR3 reads CASSPGSGGSADTQYF. For the CDR3, the DNA is TGCGCCAGCAGCCCCGGGTCAGGGGGTTCCGCAGATACGCAGTATTTT.

Here the CDR3 DNA reads TGTGCCAGCAGCTTAGCGAGGGAGCAAGAGACCCAGTACTTC. It translates to CASSLAREQETQYF. The chain is built from TRBV7-9 and TRBJ2-5; TRBD2 is a possible D gene (5 bases). Trimming stripped 0 bases from V and 2 bases from J, with 7 bases between. The CDR3 sequence is 14 residues long. Germline V gene data show CDR1 as SEHNR and CDR2 as FQNEAQ (reference sequence).

The J gene is TRBJ2-1, the V gene TRBV2, with 10 nucleotides matching TRBD2. V dropped 5 bases and J dropped 6; count of bases not matched to a gene: 10. The CDR3 spans 16 residues. In germline, CDR1 is SNHLY, CDR2 FYNNEI. CDR3 in DNA: TGTGCCAGCAGTAGCCTCAGCGGGGGGGCTTTCAATGAGCAGTTCTTC. Translating gives CASSSLSGGAFNEQFF.

The chain combines TRBV29-1 with TRBJ2-7, with a tentative D call TRBD2 (6 bases). V was cut by 5 bases and J by 6 bases, with 17 bases left in between. From germline, CDR1 is SQVTM and CDR2 ANQGSEA. This CDR3 has 13 residues. CDR3 DNA sequence: TGCAGCGTTCGGCAGGGAGGTGGGGGCGAGCAGTACTTC. Protein sequence: CSVRQGGGGEQYF.

The sample holds one count of this clone. The chain joins TRBV15 to TRBJ1-3; 8 bases fit TRBD1. Per germline, CDR1 LNHNV and CDR2 YYDKDF (reference sequence). Losses at the gene ends were 0 bases for V and 1 base for J; bases not matched to a gene: 2. The CDR3 covers 16 residues. DNA of the CDR3: TGTGCCACCAGCAGAGACAGGGGGCTGTCTGGAAACACCATATATTTT. This translates into CATSRDRGLSGNTIYF. Drawing the rest from reference TRBV15 and TRBJ1-3, the complete variable domain is DAMVIQNPRYQVTQFGKPVTLSCSQTLNHNVMYWYQQKSSQAPKLLFHYYDKDFNNEADTPDNFQSRRPNTSFCFLDIRSPGLGDTAMYLCATSRDRGLSGNTIYFGEGSWLTVV.

The rearrangement uses TRBV30 and TRBJ2-7; no clear D. Germline CDR1 is GTSNPN and CDR2 is SVGIG (reference sequence). This CDR3 region has 14 residues. V was cut by 2 bases and J by 0 bases, with 11 bases left in between. CDR3 sequence: CAWSPNSVSYEQYF. CDR3 coding DNA: TGTGCCTGGAGTCCAAACAGCGTCTCCTACGAGCAGTACTTC.

The chain uses TRBV6-5 and TRBJ2-7, with D unclear. The CDR3 covers 14 residues. V lost 2 bases to trimming and J lost 4 bases, with 12 bases between them. Germline loops: CDR1 MNHEY, CDR2 SVGAGI. CDR3 DNA: TGTGCCAGCAGTTACACACGTACGGGTTACGAGCAGTACTTC. Amino acids: CASSYTRTGYEQYF.

V gene TRBV7-2 combines with J gene TRBJ2-3, with D possibly being TRBD1 or TRBD2 (5 bases each). Trimming shortened V by 3 bases and J by 3 bases, and 10 bases separated the two germline ends. This CDR3 spans 14 amino acids. The germline V gene has CDR1 SGHTA and CDR2 FQGNSA. DNA of the CDR3: TGTGCCAGCAGCTTTGGGGGTTTGACAGATACGCAGTATTTT. Translating gives CASSFGGLTDTQYF.

This chain joins TRBV5-6 and TRBJ1-2; D perhaps matches TRBD1 (6 bases). The germline V gene has CDR1 SGHDT and CDR2 YYEEEE. Trimming left V 0 bases short and J 3 bases short, with 12 bases between. The CDR3 sequence is 15 residues long. As DNA, the CDR3 is TGTGCCAGCAGCTTGGTGCAGGGGCGGGACTATGGCTACACCTTC. This encodes CASSLVQGRDYGYTF.

The V and J genes are TRBV2 and TRBJ1-4; a weak D match, TRBD1 (5 bases). Germline V gene sequence: CDR1 SNHLY, CDR2 FYNNEI. V was pared by 5 bases and J by 1 base, with 20 bases between. This CDR3 region has 18 residues. The CDR3, as DNA: TGTGCCAGCAGTCATCTCCAGGGTACTAGCATAACTAATGAAAAACTGTTTTTT. Encoded protein: CASSHLQGTSITNEKLFF.

The V gene is TRBV19, the J gene TRBJ1-6, with D unclear. V was shortened by 8 bases and J by 3 bases, with 11 bases between the two germline ends. Per the germline V gene, CDR1 is LNHDA and CDR2 is SQIVND (reference sequence). The CDR3 consists of 14 residues. CDR3 protein: CASSTEGYNSPLHF. The CDR3 coding sequence is TGTGCCAGTTCGACGGAGGGCTATAATTCACCCCTCCACTTT.

This chain links TRBV7-3 with TRBJ1-1, with D tentatively TRBD1 (5 bases). Germline CDR1 reads SGHTA; CDR2 reads FQGTGA. Trimming cost V 5 bases and J 3 bases, with 13 bases left between them. The CDR3 has 14 residues. DNA of the CDR3: TGTGCCAGCAGCCGAGAGGCGGGGGACACTGAAGCTTTCTTT. The encoded protein is CASSREAGDTEAFF.

The chain carries TRBV6-2 or TRBV6-3 and TRBJ2-7; no clear D. Trimming took off 6 bases at V and 0 bases at J, with 15 bases between the two ends. CDR1 is MNHEY and CDR2 is SVGEGT in the germline V gene. The CDR3 has 15 residues. CDR3 residues: CASSKPPGNSYEQYF. CDR3 coding DNA: TGTGCCAGCAGCAAGCCTCCAGGTAACTCCTACGAGCAGTACTTC.

The count of this clone is one. The chain joins TRBV5-6 to TRBJ2-5; D perhaps matches TRBD2 (7 bases). CDR1 SGHDT and CDR2 YYEEEE come from the germline V gene. This CDR3 contains 16 residues. The V gene lost 2 bases and the J gene lost 7 bases, with 21 bases spanning the gap. Here the CDR3 reads CASSLLTGGLVGTQYF. The DNA of the CDR3 is TGTGCCAGCAGCTTATTGACGGGGGGCTTGGTGGGGACCCAGTACTTC.

This chain uses TRBV5-3 with TRBJ1-2; weak D call: TRBD1 (6 bases). TRBV5-3 is annotated as an ORF whose role is uncertain. This CDR3 region has 15 residues. The V end was cut by 1 base, the J end by 1 base, with 11 bases between. DNA of the CDR3: TGTGCCAGAAGCTTGAGTTACAGGGATAACTATGGCTACACCTTC. Protein: CARSLSYRDNYGYTF.

This chain connects TRBV6-1 to TRBJ1-2; no reliable D call. Between the trimmed V and J ends, which lost 2 bases and 4 bases, there was a span of 17 bases. This CDR3 contains 16 residues. The germline CDR1 and CDR2 sequences are MNHNS and SASEGT. The CDR3 loop reads CASSEKLGRPAYGYTF. CDR3 sequence (DNA): TGTGCCAGCAGTGAAAAGTTGGGGAGGCCTGCCTATGGCTACACCTTC.

This clone came up a few times. V and J are TRBV3-1 (or the pseudogene TRBV3-2) and TRBJ1-3; D not certain. Per the germline V gene, CDR1 is LGHDT and CDR2 is YNNKEL (reference sequence). V was trimmed by 1 base and J by 10 bases, leaving 11 bases between them. This CDR3 region has 13 residues. CDR3 protein: CASSQGRTVTIYF. The CDR3 DNA follows: TGTGCCAGCAGCCAAGGTCGTACGGTGACCATATATTTT.

In this sample, this clone turned up once. J is TRBJ2-5 and V is TRBV28; 14 positions match TRBD2. CDR1 is MDHEN, CDR2 SYDVKM, per germline. The J segment lost 2 bases and the V segment lost 9 bases, leaving 5 bases of the junction unmatched. The CDR3 contains 15 residues. The CDR3: CASLTSGRAQETQYF. The CDR3 DNA reads TGTGCCAGTCTGACTAGCGGGAGGGCTCAAGAGACCCAGTACTTC.

For this clone: A junction boundary mismatches the germline segment, possibly from a read error. CDR3 bases: TGCGCCAGCAGTGAGTCTCGGACTGGCGCCTACGGGCAGTACTTC. This codes for CASSESRTGAYGQYF. The rearrangement joins TRBV10-2 to TRBJ2-7; perhaps TRBD2 as D (5 bases). The germline gives CDR1 WSHSY, CDR2 SAAADI. This CDR3 is 15 amino acids long.

The sample holds one count of this clone. The chain carries TRBV7-2 and TRBJ1-2; D is unclear. The CDR3 covers 14 residues. The V gene lost 2 bases and the J gene lost 8 bases, with 15 bases spanning the gap. Germline lookup yields CDR1 SGHTA and CDR2 FQGNSA. The CDR3 DNA is TGTGCCAGCAGCTTAACTCCTCAATCGGCGGGCTACACCTTC. Translating gives CASSLTPQSAGYTF.

This chain joins TRBV6-5 and TRBJ2-7, with D tentatively TRBD1 (6 bases). With 7 bases removed from V and 6 bases from J, the gap between germline ends came to 19 bases. Germline V CDR1 and CDR2: MNHEY, SVGAGI. This CDR3 is built from 14 residues. The CDR3: CASTPLRGIGEQYF. CDR3 nucleotides: TGTGCCAGCACCCCACTAAGGGGGATTGGCGAGCAGTACTTC.

CDR3 region: CATRLAGAPYQETQYF. The DNA of the CDR3 is TGTGCCACCCGACTAGCGGGGGCCCCGTACCAAGAGACCCAGTACTTC. J is TRBJ2-5 and V is TRBV7-2; 12 bases match TRBD2. The germline V gene has CDR1 SGHTA and CDR2 FQGNSA. With 10 bases clipped from V and 0 bases from J, the junction kept 9 bases outside the gene matches. CDR3 size: 16 residues.

The CDR3 region is CASSLIGERAFF. The CDR3 bases are TGTGCCAGCAGCTTAATAGGGGAGAGAGCTTTCTTT. The genes are TRBV28 and TRBJ1-1, with a possible D match to TRBD1 (5 bases). Germline values: CDR1 MDHEN, CDR2 SYDVKM. The V and J ends lost 6 bases and 10 bases respectively, with 15 bases between them. The length of the CDR3 is 12 residues.

The V call is TRBV5-1, the J call TRBJ2-3; no clear D gene. Germline V gives CDR1 SGHRS, CDR2 YFSETQ. The V end was cut by 0 bases, the J end by 3 bases, with 11 bases between. The CDR3 has 15 residues. The CDR3 loop reads CASSLEGRPTDTQYF. The CDR3 region has the DNA TGCGCCAGCAGCTTGGAAGGGCGGCCGACAGATACGCAGTATTTT.

This clone was counted a few times. This chain uses TRBV4-3 with TRBJ2-7; no firm D call. Germline V gives CDR1 LGHNA, CDR2 YSLEER. V shed 0 bases and J shed 0 bases, with 18 bases lying between them. The CDR3 spans 18 residues. The DNA for the CDR3 is TGCGCCAGCAGCCAAGACTGGTCGTCCGGAGAATTCTCCTACGAGCAGTACTTC. Translating it yields CASSQDWSSGEFSYEQYF.

The chain is built from TRBV9 and TRBJ1-2, with TRBD1 as a possible D gene (6 bases). The CDR3 consists of 17 residues. The V and J ends lost 1 base and 4 bases respectively, with 20 bases between them. Germline V lookup: CDR1 SGDLS, CDR2 YYNGEE. The CDR3 DNA reads as TGTGCCAGCAGCGTAAATCCCGGGACACAGGACCTCTATGGCTACACCTTC. It translates to CASSVNPGTQDLYGYTF. Combining the CDR3 with reference TRBV9 and TRBJ1-2 gives the whole variable domain DSGVTQTPKHLITATGQRVTLRCSPRSGDLSVYWYQQSLDQGLQFLIQYYNGEERAKGNILERFSAQQFPDLHSELNLSSLELGDSALYFCASSVNPGTQDLYGYTFGSGTRLTVV.

V gene TRBV7-2 combines with J gene TRBJ2-1; 11 bases are shared with TRBD2. With V trimmed by 4 bases and J by 2 bases, 1 base remained unmatched. The CDR3 has 15 residues. Germline V CDR1 and CDR2: SGHTA, FQGNSA. The CDR3 protein is CASSYSGGAYNEQFF. The DNA of the CDR3 is TGTGCCAGCAGCTATAGCGGGGGGGCCTACAATGAGCAGTTCTTC.

The chain has TRBV3-1 (or the pseudogene TRBV3-2) and TRBJ2-3; 15 positions agree with TRBD2. Germline lookup yields CDR1 LGHDT and CDR2 YNNKEL (reference sequence). Unmatched junction bases numbered 13, after V lost 3 bases and J lost 0 bases. CDR3 length equals 21 residues. The CDR3 DNA follows: TGTGCCAGCAGCCACGCTCAACCGGGACTAGCGGGGGGTGTTAGCACAGATACGCAGTATTTT. Protein: CASSHAQPGLAGGVSTDTQYF.

This clone was detected only once. V and J are TRBV5-1 and TRBJ2-7, with TRBD1 matching over 10 bases. The CDR3 runs to 15 residues. Germline values: CDR1 SGHRS, CDR2 YFSETQ. The trim removed 4 bases at V and 2 bases at J, leaving 6 bases unmatched. The CDR3 reads CASSDTGTGAYEQYF. CDR3 coding DNA: TGCGCCAGCAGCGATACCGGGACAGGGGCCTACGAGCAGTACTTC.

This clone was detected only a few times. This chain links TRBV19 with TRBJ1-1, with TRBD1 matching 8 bases. Looked up from germline, CDR1 is LNHDA and CDR2 is SQIVND (reference sequence). The V segment lost 0 bases and the J segment 5 bases; nucleotides outside the gene matches: 8. CDR3 length: 16 residues. CDR3 residues: CASSIEAAGGWTEAFF. Written as DNA, the CDR3 is TGTGCCAGTAGTATAGAGGCCGCAGGGGGCTGGACTGAAGCTTTCTTT.

CDR3 sequence: CASRIREAGELFF. As DNA, the CDR3 is TGTGCCAGCAGGATCAGGGAAGCCGGGGAGCTGTTTTTT. The chain recombines TRBV28 with TRBJ2-2; weak D call: TRBD1 (5 bases). Germline values: CDR1 MDHEN, CDR2 SYDVKM. The germline V and J ends were trimmed by 6 bases and 6 bases, with 11 bases remaining between them. There are 13 residues in the CDR3.

V gene TRBV18 combines with J gene TRBJ1-2; perhaps TRBD1 as D (5 bases). This CDR3 has 14 residues. The V end was cut by 0 bases, the J end by 2 bases, with 7 bases between. The V gene's germline CDR1 is KGHSH and CDR2 LQKENI. DNA for the CDR3: TGTGCCAGCTCACCACCGTCAGGGAACTATGGCTACACCTTC. Amino acids: CASSPPSGNYGYTF.